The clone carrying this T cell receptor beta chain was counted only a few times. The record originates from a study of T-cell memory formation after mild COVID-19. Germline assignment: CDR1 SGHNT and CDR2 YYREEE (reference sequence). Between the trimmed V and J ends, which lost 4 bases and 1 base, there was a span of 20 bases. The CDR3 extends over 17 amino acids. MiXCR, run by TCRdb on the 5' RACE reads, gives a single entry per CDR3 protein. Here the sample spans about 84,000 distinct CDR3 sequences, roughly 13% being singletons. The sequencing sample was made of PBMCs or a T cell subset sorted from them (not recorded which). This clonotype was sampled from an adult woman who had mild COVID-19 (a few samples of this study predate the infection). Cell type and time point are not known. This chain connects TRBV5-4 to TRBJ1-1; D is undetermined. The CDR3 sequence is CASSLLLDMAANTEAFF. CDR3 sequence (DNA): TGTGCCAGCAGCCTGCTCCTGGATATGGCAGCGAACACTGAAGCTTTCTTT.